These T cell receptor beta chains were read from a single sample in a study of identifying expanded T cells in peripheral blood. Data came from immunoSEQ multiplex PCR; TCRdb stores just in-frame clones and leaves some out. The table has about 85,000 clones, approximately 90% seen once; the top ten hold roughly 20%. Input material: blood. These receptors all stem from a person aged 18 to 70 in good health. CDR3s include the opening cysteine and the closing phenylalanine or tryptophan. D genes are given only for firm matches. The size field is filled for only some rows; it gives once, few, many or a size class.

j_call v_call clone_size d_call cdr3_nt cdr3_aa
TRBJ1-1 TRBV29-1 - TRBD1 TGCAGCGTTCCTGGACAGGGAAGGAGCAACACTGAAGCTTTCTTT CSVPGQGRSNTEAFF
TRBJ2-7 TRBV6-1 - - TGTGCCAGCAGTGAAGGAGGGGGGAGGTACGAGCAGTACTTC CASSEGGGRYEQYF
TRBJ2-2 TRBV29-1 - - TGCAGCGTTGAAAGGTGGCAGGGTATCGGGGAGCTGTTTTTT CSVERWQGIGELFF
TRBJ2-5 TRBV27 - - TGTGCCAGCAGCGGCAGTCAAGAGACCCAGTACTTC CASSGSQETQYF
TRBJ2-1 TRBV23-1 - TRBD2 TGCGCCAGCAGTCAATGCGAGCGGGGGGGCAGGGTGAATGAGCAGTTCTTC CASSQCERGGRVNEQFF
TRBJ2-7 TRBV4-1 - TRBD2 TGCGCCAGCAGCCAACCGGGAGGGCGCGAGCAGTACTTC CASSQPGGREQYF
TRBJ2-3 TRBV7-2 - - TGTGCCAGCAGCTTTGTTGGGAGCACAGATACGCAGTATTTT CASSFVGSTDTQYF
TRBJ2-2 TRBV7-2 once - TGTGCCAGCAGCTTAGGTCGCACCACCGGGGAGCTGTTTTTT CASSLGRTTGELFF
TRBJ2-2 TRBV7-2 once TRBD1 TGTGCCAGCAGCACCAGCAGGGACAGGGGGACCGGGGAGCTGTTTTTT CASSTSRDRGTGELFF
TRBJ2-3 TRBV9 - - TGTGCCAGCAGCCCAAGGGGCGACACAGATACGCAGTATTTT CASSPRGDTDTQYF
TRBJ1-1 TRBV7-6 - - TGTGCCAGCAGCTTAGGGGGAGGGCGATCGAACACTGAAGCTTTCTTT CASSLGGGRSNTEAFF
TRBJ1-1 TRBV28 - - TGTGCCAGCAGTTATGAGGGGTCGGGCACTGAAGCTTTCTTT CASSYEGSGTEAFF
TRBJ2-1 TRBV18 - - TGTGCCAGCTCACCACGGCGGGGTATGCGTGAGCAGTTCTTC CASSPRRGMREQFF